The 23 T cell receptor beta chains in this list originate from one sample, sequenced in a study of shared clonotypes between healthy human individuals. Measured with immunoSEQ multiplex PCR; TCRdb has only the in-frame clones, and not every one. This table has under 1,100,000 clones, 78% appearing once. The material sequenced was memory CD4+ T cells from PBMCs. This sample's subset: CD45RA-negative fraction. These receptors all come from a man aged 18 to 29 in good health. Some clones in this sample may be carry-over from other donors' samples.

The genes are TRBV7-2 and TRBJ2-1; D gene uncertain. CDR3 size: 12 residues. Deletions cut 4 bases from V and 8 bases from J, with 9 bases between. Germline V gene sequence: CDR1 SGHTA, CDR2 FQGNSA. The CDR3 loop is CASSSPWDEQFF. The CDR3 nucleotides read TGTGCCAGCAGCTCGCCTTGGGATGAGCAGTTCTTC.

The chain links TRBV28 to TRBJ1-5; TRBD1 matches at 7 bases. Germline values: CDR1 MDHEN, CDR2 SYDVKM. With V trimmed by 5 bases and J by 5 bases, 3 bases remained unmatched. This CDR3 spans 13 amino acids. This chain's CDR3 is CASSRDSYQPQHF. The DNA for the CDR3 is TGTGCCAGCAGTCGGGACAGTTATCAGCCCCAGCATTTT.

The chain employs TRBV15 and TRBJ2-2; D possibly corresponds to TRBD1 (5 bases). Germline V gene sequence: CDR1 LNHNV, CDR2 YYDKDF (reference sequence). With 9 bases removed from V and 1 base from J, the gap between germline ends came to 12 bases. The CDR3 loop spans 14 amino acids. DNA for the CDR3: TGTGCCACTGCCTGGGGCTTGAACACCGGGGAGCTGTTTTTT. It translates to CATAWGLNTGELFF.

The chain employs TRBV9 and TRBJ2-7; 7 nucleotides line up with TRBD2. The CDR3 is 15 residues long. CDR1 and CDR2 from the germline V gene are SGDLS and YYNGEE. V gave up 3 bases and J gave up 0 bases; unmatched junction bases: 6. The CDR3 here is CASSARAGSSYEQYF. For the CDR3, the DNA is TGTGCCAGCAGCGCCAGAGCGGGGAGCTCCTACGAGCAGTACTTC.

The rearrangement joins TRBV5-1 to TRBJ2-5; D is possibly TRBD1 (6 bases). Near its end, the DNA agrees better with TRBJ2-7, so the J call may be wrong. Germline V lookup: CDR1 SGHRS, CDR2 YFSETQ. The CDR3 totals 13 residues. The CDR3 DNA reads as TGCGCCAGCAGCCGGGACAACTCCTACGAGCAGTACTTC. Its translation is CASSRDNSYEQYF.

The J gene is TRBJ2-3, the V gene TRBV30; 9 bases are a match to TRBD2. V dropped 5 bases and J dropped 2; count of bases not matched to a gene: 11. Germline V gene sequence: CDR1 GTSNPN, CDR2 SVGIG (reference sequence). The CDR3 consists of 16 residues. The CDR3 loop reads CAWGTSSSAFTDTQYF. CDR3 DNA: TGTGCCTGGGGGACTAGCAGCTCGGCATTCACAGATACGCAGTATTTT. Full variable domain (rest looked up from reference TRBV30 and TRBJ2-3): SQTIHQWPATLVQPVGSPLSLECTVEGTSNPNLYWYRQAAGRGLQLLFYSVGIGQISSEVPQNLSASRPQDRQFILSSKKLLLSDSGFYLCAWGTSSSAFTDTQYFGPGTRLTVL.

As for this clone: The sample contains more than one DNA sequence encoding this CDR3. The V and J genes are TRBV2 and TRBJ2-1; D not certain. Germline V gene lookup returns CDR1 SNHLY and CDR2 FYNNEI. The V and J ends lost 4 bases and 0 bases respectively, with 4 bases between them. The CDR3 length is 13 residues. CDR3 loop: CASSGDSYNEQFF. Written as DNA, the CDR3 is TGTGCCAGCAGTGGTGACTCCTACAATGAGCAGTTCTTC.

The chain couples TRBV6-1 to TRBJ1-1; possibly TRBD1 for D (5 bases). The V end lost 1 base, the J end lost 1 base, and 7 bases lay between the germline ends. Germline-derived CDR1 and CDR2 are MNHNS and SASEGT. CDR3 size: 14 residues. The CDR3 protein is CASSEGTKNTEAFF. Written as DNA, the CDR3 is TGTGCCAGCAGTGAAGGGACAAAGAACACTGAAGCTTTCTTT.

The chain carries TRBV23-1 and TRBJ2-7, with 13 bases identical to TRBD2. TRBV23-1 is sorted into the ORF group, with uncertain function. This CDR3 spans 18 amino acids. The V segment lost 2 bases and the J segment 7 bases; nucleotides outside the gene matches: 14. CDR3 region: CASSQPLRTSGSPTEQYF. CDR3 in DNA: TGCGCCAGCAGTCAACCTCTTCGGACTAGCGGGAGCCCTACGGAGCAGTACTTC.

The chain employs TRBV27 and TRBJ1-2; 12 bases line up with TRBD1. Germline assignment: CDR1 MNHEY and CDR2 SMNVEV (reference sequence). The CDR3 has 17 residues. The trim removed 2 bases at V and 4 bases at J, leaving 8 bases unmatched. In DNA, the CDR3 is TGTGCCAGCAGTTTACGGGACAGGGGGCCACTACCCTATGGCTACACCTTC. Amino acid sequence: CASSLRDRGPLPYGYTF.

This clone was observed a single time. V usage is TRBV27 and J usage is TRBJ2-7; 7 bases fit TRBD2. The trim removed 6 bases at V and 0 bases at J, leaving 5 bases unmatched. CDR1 is MNHEY, CDR2 SMNVEV, per germline (reference sequence). The CDR3 sequence is 14 residues long. In nucleotides, the CDR3 is TGTGCCAGCAGCCGCGGGGGATTCTCCTACGAGCAGTACTTC. It codes for CASSRGGFSYEQYF.

The gene calls are TRBV2 and TRBJ2-7; 9 bases fit TRBD2. V shed 1 base and J 1 base; nucleotides not matched to a gene: 11. Germline CDR1 and CDR2: SNHLY and FYNNEI. There are 18 residues in the CDR3. In DNA, the CDR3 is TGTGCCAGCAGTGAAGGGCCTAGCGGGACCACTTTTTCCTACGAGCAGTACTTC. This translates into CASSEGPSGTTFSYEQYF.

The chain carries TRBV5-4 and TRBJ2-1; 7 nucleotides align to TRBD1. Germline CDR1 and CDR2: SGHNT and YYREEE (reference sequence). The ends lost 7 bases at V and 0 bases at J; junction bases unmatched: 7. This CDR3 region has 15 residues. DNA for the CDR3: TGTGCCAGCCACTTGGGACAGTACTCCTACAATGAGCAGTTCTTC. This codes for CASHLGQYSYNEQFF.

V gene TRBV11-1 combines with J gene TRBJ2-5; D possibly matches TRBD1 or TRBD2 (6 bases each). The CDR3 covers 15 residues. V lost 3 bases and J lost 4, with 15 bases in between. The V gene's germline CDR1 is SGHAT and CDR2 FQDESV (reference sequence). CDR3 DNA sequence: TGTGCCAGCAGCTTTCCGGGGGCCGAGGGAGAGACCCAGTACTTC. Amino acids: CASSFPGAEGETQYF.

The chain couples TRBV2 to TRBJ1-1, with D uncertain. Germline assignment: CDR1 SNHLY and CDR2 FYNNEI. Between the trimmed V and J ends, which lost 4 bases and 5 bases, there was a span of 8 bases. The CDR3 is 12 amino acids. CDR3 coding DNA: TGTGCCAGCAGTGTAGGAGGGACTGAAGCTTTCTTT. It encodes CASSVGGTEAFF.

There are a few counts of this clone. CDR3 residues: CASSFQGIKETQYF. The CDR3 coding sequence is TGTGCCAGCAGTTTCCAGGGGATAAAAGAGACCCAGTACTTC. The chain employs TRBV28 and TRBJ2-5; the D gene is possibly TRBD1 (6 bases). The V and J ends lost 3 bases and 3 bases respectively, with 11 bases between them. This CDR3 is built from 14 residues. The germline V gene has CDR1 MDHEN and CDR2 SYDVKM. Supplemented by reference TRBV28 and TRBJ2-5, the full variable domain reads DVKVTQSSRYLVKRTGEKVFLECVQDMDHENMFWYRQDPGLGLRLIYFSYDVKMKEKGDIPEGYSVSREKKERFSLILESASTNQTSMYLCASSFQGIKETQYFGPGTRLLVL.

CDR3 nucleotide sequence: TGTGCCAGCAGCCCCGGCGGGGCGGGAGAGACCCAGTACTTC. Amino acid sequence: CASSPGGAGETQYF. The rearrangement uses TRBV7-8 and TRBJ2-5, with a tentative D call TRBD2 (6 bases). CDR1 and CDR2 (germline): SGHVS, FQNEAQ. The CDR3 consists of 14 residues. Trimming pared 5 bases from V and 4 bases from J, leaving 14 bases between.

This chain connects TRBV28 to TRBJ2-7, with D tentatively TRBD1 or TRBD2 (5 bases each). Trimming pared 8 bases from V and 3 bases from J, leaving 11 bases between. Germline assignment: CDR1 MDHEN and CDR2 SYDVKM. The CDR3 is made up of 12 amino acids. This CDR3 reads CASQGRYYEQYF. The CDR3 DNA sequence: TGTGCCAGCCAGGGACGATACTACGAGCAGTACTTC.

The chain recombines TRBV20-1 with TRBJ2-1; D is ambiguous. Per the germline V gene, CDR1 is DFQATT and CDR2 is SNEGSKA (reference sequence). There are 11 residues in the CDR3. V was trimmed by 3 bases and J by 6 bases, leaving 6 bases between them. The CDR3 region is CSASNFNEQFF. In nucleotides, the CDR3 is TGCAGTGCTAGTAACTTCAATGAGCAGTTCTTC.

V gene TRBV7-6 combines with J gene TRBJ2-7; weak D call: TRBD2 (5 bases). This CDR3 has 16 residues. Trimming cost V 1 base and J 2 bases, with 15 bases left between them. Germline-derived CDR1 and CDR2 are SGHVS and FNYEAQ. CDR3 DNA: TGTGCCAGCAGCTTAGGCCCCGGTGGGAGCACCTACGAGCAGTACTTC. Its protein product is CASSLGPGGSTYEQYF.

CDR3 nucleotides: TGTGCCAGCAGCTTAGAAGGGACAGCTGGCGAGCAGTACTTC. Translating gives CASSLEGTAGEQYF. The chain couples TRBV7-2 to TRBJ2-7, with 7 bases fitting TRBD1. Per germline, CDR1 SGHTA and CDR2 FQGNSA. The V and J ends lost 1 base and 6 bases, in that order; junction bases with no gene match: 6. This CDR3 has 14 residues.

The V call is TRBV28, the J call TRBJ1-1; no definite D call. Deletions cut 7 bases from V and 10 bases from J, with 22 bases between. The CDR3 sequence is 14 residues long. Per germline, CDR1 MDHEN and CDR2 SYDVKM. The CDR3, as DNA: TGTGCCAGCAAAGCCGGTAGAAACGCAAGGACAGCTTTCTTT. Protein product: CASKAGRNARTAFF.

V gene TRBV2 combines with J gene TRBJ1-4; D not resolved. The ends were cut back, 5 bases at V and 7 bases at J, with 20 bases in the middle. CDR1 SNHLY and CDR2 FYNNEI come from the germline V gene. The length of the CDR3 is 16 residues. CDR3 residues: CASSTGPGRLPEKLFF. The CDR3 nucleotides read TGTGCCAGCAGTACCGGGCCCGGAAGGCTTCCTGAAAAACTGTTTTTT. The entire variable domain, with the rest obtained from reference TRBV2 and TRBJ1-4, is as follows: EPEVTQTPSHQVTQMGQEVILRCVPISNHLYFYWYRQILGQKVEFLVSFYNNEISEKSEIFDDQFSVERPDGSNFTLKIRSTKLEDSAMYFCASSTGPGRLPEKLFFGSGTQLSVL.